This is a list of T cell receptor beta chains from one sample in a study of cytomegalovirus exposure and HLA in healthy donors. Repertoires were generated with immunoSEQ multiplex PCR, while TCRdb's copy carries only in-frame clones and drops some. The table lists some 69,000 clones, 65% to 80% of them singletons. Sequenced: PBMCs. These receptors all come from a woman aged 25 to 39 in good health and CMV-seronegative. Both conserved end residues are trimmed from each CDR3.

J: TRBJ2-3; V: TRBV9; CDR3: ASSNPSGEGSFTDTQY
J: TRBJ2-1; V: TRBV5-1; CDR3: ASSPGLVSYNEQF
J: TRBJ1-1; V: TRBV4-3; CDR3: ASSQNRVNTEAF
J: TRBJ2-3; V: TRBV27; CDR3: ASSPIAGLSTDTQY
J: TRBJ2-1; V: TRBV6-5; CDR3: ASSYSYSDNEQF
J: TRBJ2-7; V: TRBV13; CDR3: ASSSHRGYEQY
J: TRBJ1-1; V: TRBV7-2; CDR3: ASSLAIRVGTEAF
J: TRBJ1-1; V: TRBV6-1; CDR3: ASSDARLNTEAF
J: TRBJ2-1; V: TRBV4-3; CDR3: ASSQDGLAGGINEQF
J: TRBJ2-6; V: TRBV9; CDR3: ASSVAVGQAGANVLT
J: TRBJ1-1; V: TRBV7-9; CDR3: ASSWAGTGEAF
J: TRBJ1-1; V: TRBV6-5; CDR3: ASSYSGGVAEAF
J: TRBJ2-5; V: TRBV7-9; CDR3: ASSPTRGQFQETQY
J: TRBJ1-5; V: TRBV7-2; CDR3: ASSPRQGGQPQH
J: TRBJ1-4; V: TRBV28; CDR3: ASVGAGKGNEKLF
J: TRBJ1-4; V: TRBV11-3; CDR3: ASSLEVATGNEKLF
J: TRBJ2-3; V: TRBV7-8; CDR3: ASSPLGGRLTDTQY
J: TRBJ1-1; V: TRBV13; CDR3: ASSSLREYNTEAF
J: TRBJ1-2; V: TRBV5-6; CDR3: ASNDDRFYGYT
J: TRBJ2-3; V: TRBV9; CDR3: ASSNLWGDTQY
J: TRBJ1-1; V: TRBV7-2; CDR3: ASSLDAGGMNTEAF